This T cell receptor beta chain is from a study of glioma-infiltrating T cells. Using RNA template, CDR3s of TCR alpha and beta were amplified with iRepertoire arm-PCR. One-step reverse transcription and amplification started from around 100-400 ng of tissue mRNA or PBMC total RNA. TCRdb recomputed calls from the multiplex PCR reads with MiXCR, one row per CDR3 protein. Of under 200,000 distinct CDR3 sequences in the sample, more than 25% are singletons; the top ten hold roughly 21%. The germline gives CDR1 MNHEY, CDR2 SVGEGT. With 2 bases clipped from V and 2 bases from J, the junction kept 7 bases outside the gene matches. The CDR3 length is 16 residues. Findings and caveats of the study: Non-neoplastic patients had below-expected tissue-blood divergence, while all gliomas exceeded expectation.

There are many counts of this clonotype. Its antigen is not known. The source is a human donor with low-grade glioma or glioblastoma, undergoing nonglioma brain surgery, or in good health (not recorded which). The sequenced sample was glioma tissue, nonneoplastic brain tissue, or PBMCs (not recorded which). The chain recombines TRBV6-2 or TRBV6-3 with TRBJ2-7, with 9 positions matching TRBD2. In nucleotides, the CDR3 is TGTGCCAGCAGTTACACGACTAGCGGCATTACCTACGAGCAGTACTTC. This codes for CASSYTTSGITYEQYF.